This T cell receptor beta chain emerged from a study of T cell responses to AZD1222 COVID-19 vaccine. The CDR3 loop spans 14 amino acids. Germline loops: CDR1 KGHSH, CDR2 LQKENI. V was shortened by 3 bases and J by 1 base, with 9 bases between the two germline ends. On this clone: What it recognizes is unknown.

The table came from immunoSEQ multiplex PCR; TCRdb's copy has only in-frame clones and leaves some out. This sample carries 150,000 or so clones, approximately 89% of them seen once, and the ten largest clones take approximately 16%. The study, taken as a whole, reports: Spike-specific TCR breadth and depth both grew after two AZD1222 doses.

Sequences were derived from peripheral blood, sampled on day 0 of AZD1222 vaccination. This TCR was sampled from an adult in good health. The rearrangement uses TRBV18 and TRBJ1-1, with a tentative D call TRBD1 (5 bases). This CDR3 reads CASSPGEWNTEAFF. Written as DNA, the CDR3 is TGTGCCAGCTCACCGGGGGAATGGAACACTGAAGCTTTCTTT.